The entry below gives a single TCR beta chain sequence along with its context. What antigen it recognizes has not been identified. The input lacks base qualities; no much larger clone sits a single base away. This sample is part of a study of cytomegalovirus exposure and HLA in healthy donors (dated by TCRdb to 2016 to 2017). A note on the overall study: In an earlier analysis of 450 to 750 of the donors, 276 Gb of sequence data and approximately 120 million unique TCR beta sequences from 180 million or so T cells were reported. Roughly 300 gigabases of sequencing data and approximately 85 million unique TCR sequences were included in an early release covering several hundred HLA-typed donors. Of the roughly 420 genotyped donors, less than 90% were placed in the genetic ancestry cluster associated with self-reported Caucasian donors. The aim of the study was to test whether cataloging public T cell receptors could identify signatures of past pathogen exposure. The T cell repertoires of about 700 subjects were profiled by immunosequencing and related to cytomegalovirus serostatus. In addition to the first cohort of about 650 subjects, a separate validation cohort of 130 or so different subjects was used. High-throughput TCR immunosequencing, statistical association of individual TCRs with disease status, and machine learning were combined to predict cytomegalovirus infection status. To study patterns of TCR occurrence, a later analysis re-analyzed previously published TCR beta repertoires from under 750 donors and added high-resolution HLA genotyping. The later analysis used no new phenotypic data to find candidate immune exposures, relying instead on TCR beta sequences and their occurrence across donors. In an earlier analysis of roughly 580 of the donors, high-throughput TCR beta sequencing was used to judge whether each TCR beta V gene segment behaved as functional or pseudogenic. Donor age, sex, ethnicity and CMV serostatus were compiled together with the repertoire data. A later genetic analysis took genome-wide SNP genotypes for about 55% of the 666 donors and used that subset as a discovery cohort. All discovery cohort repertoires had been generated on a single sequencing platform. HLA typing included class I and class II loci at four-digit resolution. Typing coverage differed by locus: A, B, C, DRB1 and DQB1 were typed in about 620-630 donors, DQA1 in roughly 510, DPA1 in nearly 610, and DPB1 in just under 490. Because of strong linkage in the cohort, five DR-DQ haplotypes were treated as single units for association and clustering. Among some 400 genotyped donors of the cohort, an average of about 240,000 unique TCR beta nucleotide sequences were sequenced per donor, approximately 20% of them non-productive.

The research as a whole found: In a later analysis, most CMV-associated TCR beta chains were found to appear HLA-restricted, with HLA associations seemingly driven largely by CMV exposure. Only TCR beta chains were sequenced in this cohort, and the absence of alpha or paired-chain data limited detectable features. Because the 87-base-pair reads could not distinguish some IMGT-functional V segments, including TRBV6-2 and TRBV6-3, those segments were excluded. Immune exposure information for the cohort was limited to CMV serostatus. Roughly uniform sequencing depth across donors was assumed in presence/absence analyses, although this assumption may not hold. Strong co-occurrence of HLA alleles, especially DR and DQ, made assigning TCR associations to individual alleles difficult. A further reported finding was that TCR beta sequences accurately predicted the HLA-A and HLA-B alleles for most subjects in the first cohort. In a later analysis, TCR association rates were found to vary across HLA loci, with the most associated TCRs seen for DRB1 alleles and the fewest for HLA-C alleles. In a later analysis, around 15,000 TCR beta sequences were associated with specific HLA alleles at a false discovery rate of 0.05. Across donors, most TCR sequences were observed very rarely, whereas some public TCRs were present in many individuals. Several of the top co-occurrence clusters appeared to be linked to parvovirus B19, influenza, CMV and Epstein-Barr virus, according to a later analysis. An association between a missense DCLRE1C variant and V-gene and J-gene trimming of TCR beta chains was found in a later genetic analysis and replicated in an independent cohort. In both the original and validation cohorts, the classifier was reported to diagnose cytomegalovirus status with high specificity and sensitivity. In a later analysis, HLA-associated TCR beta chains were found to be more clonally expanded and to have lower generation probabilities than equally common non-associated chains. Correlated functional status among segregating V segments might be attributable to linkage disequilibrium, but an unknown experimental factor could not be ruled out. A cluster of highly shared sequence variants was judged likely to represent a technical artifact of the sequencing pipeline. In vitro tests confirmed that a few of the cytomegalovirus-associated TCR beta chains recognize cytomegalovirus antigens. The study listed 150 to 200 TCR beta chains as associated with cytomegalovirus. Because HLA typing was missing for some donors at each locus, association tests included only the typed subset. Broadly in line with IMGT annotations, most TCR beta V segments showed up in productive rearrangements about 90% or about 30% of the time in an earlier analysis of roughly 590 of the donors. Over 15 rarely observed V segments, including chromosome 9 orphons, were excluded from the earlier analysis of 550 to 700 of the donors because counts were too low. According to a later genetic analysis, donors in an Asian-associated ancestry cluster had fewer N-insertions in productive TCRs than the approximately 700-donor mean. The authors suggested that the approach could potentially be extended to other disease states and immunological phenotypes.

The method behind the library was the immunoSEQ multiplex PCR assay. For the multiplex PCR, a mixture combining 60 forward primers for TCR Vbeta segments and 13 reverse primers for TCR Jbeta segments was used. Amplification of the CDR3 region of rearranged TCR beta genes was performed with a multiplex PCR assay on genomic DNA. The amplified TCR beta libraries were sequenced on the Illumina HiSeq System as 87-base-pair reads. Per the original workflow: A later analysis counted about 80 million unique TCR beta chains across the 600 to 850 repertoires, and roughly 11 million of these chains were shared by at least two donors. Raw reads were error-corrected and collapsed into unique sequences by a nearest-neighbor algorithm in which closely related sequences were merged to remove PCR and sequencing errors. Alignment of CDR3 sequences to IMGT reference sequences was used to assign V, D and J gene segments. Each retained sequence needed at least a six-nucleotide match to both a V gene segment and a J gene segment. A rearrangement counted as productive if the CDR3 had no stop codons and remained in frame with V and J, and every other rearrangement counted as non-productive. CDR3 was defined by IMGT convention, running from the second conserved V-encoded cysteine to the conserved J-encoded phenylalanine. In an earlier analysis of around 540 of the donors, sequences lacking an unambiguous match to a single V gene segment were excluded. An earlier analysis of fewer than 650 of the donors classified V segments as functional when productive rearrangements were above 56.7% and as segregating when the standard deviation between donors was above 5%. A statistical classification framework was developed to diagnose cytomegalovirus status using the catalog of TCR beta chain sequences. V and J gene assignment, in a later analysis, came from comparing TCR nucleotide sequences with IMGT/GENE-DB human TR gene sequences. The TCRdist pipeline was used in a later analysis to assign CDR3 sequences and most-parsimonious VDJ recombination scenarios. In a later analysis, each TCR beta chain was defined by its CDR3 amino acid sequence together with its V-gene family, and reads without a unique V-gene family were excluded. As a way to deal with suspected cross-contamination and a sequencing artifact, a later analysis dropped approximately 590 nucleotide sequences that were highly shared and had low generation probability. In a later analysis, a clonal expansion index was calculated for each public chain from normalized within-repertoire ranks of inferred template counts. A later analysis computed generation probabilities with a VDJ recombination model fitted to out-of-frame rearrangements, and checked the results against IGoR. A later analysis scored TCR-TCR, TCR-HLA and TCR-CMV co-occurrence with hypergeometric tests, applying a repertoire-size bias correction to TCR pairs. False discovery rates were estimated in a later analysis by permuting HLA or CMV assignments 20 times. In a later analysis, co-occurring TCRs were grouped with DBSCAN, and TCRdist sequence similarity was added when clustering was performed within HLA-allele-positive subsets. Repertoires with fewer than 30,000 or more than 120,000 public chains, plus five repertoires with anomalous nucleotide sharing, were excluded from co-occurrence clustering. TCRdb obtained this table from immuneACCESS and retained in-frame rearrangements with V and J assigned. These tables miss some clones; where compared with another copy, unresolved V genes account for less than half of the shortfall, and the remainder is unexplained. D and trimming were read from the DNA, whereas the V and J calls and clone size are those reported in that table. Here the sample has about 170,000 clones; approximately 88% occur a single time. Of the sample, around 1.3% falls within the top ten clones.

The cohort consisted of some 730 healthy bone marrow donors. Cohort members were all nominally healthy when sampled, although unrecorded immune exposures were likely present. The donor was CMV seronegative and belonged to the group of around 350 seronegative cohort members. A peripheral blood sample was collected from each donor, and TCR beta sequencing was performed on peripheral blood mononuclear cells. The Qiagen DNeasy Blood Extraction Kit was used to extract genomic DNA from the blood cell samples. The germline V gene provides CDR1 SGHRS and CDR2 YFSETQ. At the junction V is shortened by 4 bases and J by 1 base, with 5 bases in between. Including the terminal cysteine and phenylalanine, the CDR3 comprises 13 residues. Only the CDR3 region is kept as DNA, spanning 39 bases read in frame from base 1.

Sample: PBMCs. The clonotype was recovered from a boy aged 2 to 10 in good health and CMV-seronegative. The chain employs TRBV5-1 and TRBJ2-2; no D gene call is confident. CDR3 protein: CASSQLNTGELFF. The DNA reads TGCGCCAGCAGCCAACTGAACACCGGGGAGCTGTTTTTT.